Following are 12 T cell receptor beta chains from one sample sequenced in a study of monozygotic twins with cystic fibrosis (dated by TCRdb to about 2021). Libraries were made using the immunoSEQ multiplex PCR assay. TCRdb re-hosts the immuneACCESS table, in-frame sequences only. Its copies lack some clones; in the studies checked, an unresolved V gene accounts for under half of them, and the cause for the rest is not known. In all, the sample holds roughly 32,000 clones, and just over 95% of those were seen once. The ten biggest clones cover around 0.17% of the sample. Sequencing was carried out using blood. These receptors were taken from a girl aged 2-10 years with cystic fibrosis.

The V call is TRBV7-2, the J call TRBJ1-1; the D is unclear. Trimming took 1 base from V and 2 from J, leaving 11 bases between them. Germline V gene lookup returns CDR1 SGHTA and CDR2 FQGNSA. The CDR3 covers 15 residues. The CDR3 sequence is CASSLGSAVNTEAFF. Here the CDR3 DNA reads TGTGCCAGCAGCTTAGGATCCGCTGTAAACACTGAAGCTTTCTTT.

V is TRBV6-6 and J is TRBJ2-2; no reliable D call. V gave up 0 bases and J gave up 3 bases, with 5 bases separating them. CDR1 is MNHNY and CDR2 is SVGAGI in the germline V gene (reference sequence). The CDR3 is made up of 14 amino acids. The CDR3 sequence: CASSYSWDTGELFF. In DNA form, the CDR3 reads TGTGCCAGCAGTTACTCGTGGGACACCGGGGAGCTGTTTTTT.

V is TRBV18 and J is TRBJ2-3; 10 bases map to TRBD2. The V and J ends lost 5 bases and 3 bases, in that order; junction bases with no gene match: 2. This CDR3 region has 14 residues. Germline values: CDR1 KGHSH, CDR2 LQKENI. Here the CDR3 reads CASSFSGRTDTQYF. CDR3 bases: TGTGCCAGCTCATTTAGCGGGAGGACAGATACGCAGTATTTT.

This chain connects TRBV4-2 to TRBJ2-7; TRBD2 is a possible D gene (6 bases). V was clipped by 5 bases and J by 5 bases, with 25 bases between them. The germline gives CDR1 LGHNA, CDR2 YNFKEQ. The CDR3 runs to 17 residues. The CDR3 DNA reads as TGTGCCAGCAGCATCCTGTTGGAGGGCGGAATCAAGAACGAGCAGTACTTC. As protein: CASSILLEGGIKNEQYF.

The genes are TRBV11-3 and TRBJ2-1; 7 bases agree with TRBD2. This CDR3 has 12 residues. Per the germline V gene, CDR1 is SGHNT and CDR2 is YENEEA. V shed 6 bases and J 9 bases; nucleotides not matched to a gene: 5. For the CDR3, the DNA is TGTGCCAGCAGTTCACTAGCGAGTGAGCAGTTCTTC. As protein: CASSSLASEQFF.

The V call is TRBV7-8, the J call TRBJ1-1; no clear D. Germline-derived CDR1 and CDR2 are SGHVS and FQNEAQ. The V end lost 4 bases, the J end lost 0 bases, and 12 bases lay between the germline ends. The CDR3 totals 15 residues. This CDR3 is CASSSPGIMNTEAFF. The CDR3 DNA is TGTGCCAGCAGCTCTCCGGGGATTATGAACACTGAAGCTTTCTTT.

This clone appeared a single time. The gene calls are TRBV19 and TRBJ2-1; D unresolved. This CDR3 has 14 amino acids. Trimming shortened V by 3 bases and J by 1 base, and 7 bases separated the two germline ends. CDR1 LNHDA and CDR2 SQIVND come from the germline V gene (reference sequence). CDR3 in amino acids: CASSMYLSYNEQFF. The CDR3 bases are TGTGCCAGTAGTATGTACCTATCCTACAATGAGCAGTTCTTC. Full variable domain (remainder filled in from reference TRBV19 and TRBJ2-1): DGGITQSPKYLFRKEGQNVTLSCEQNLNHDAMYWYRQDPGQGLRLIYYSQIVNDFQKGDIAEGYSVSREKKESFPLTVTSAQKNPTAFYLCASSMYLSYNEQFFGPGTRLTVL.

CDR3 sequence: CASSGSSGATAEAFF. In DNA form, the CDR3 reads TGTGCCAGCAGCGGATCTTCTGGGGCGACGGCTGAAGCTTTCTTT. The chain recombines TRBV9 with TRBJ1-1, with D perhaps TRBD1 (5 bases). V was shortened by 3 bases and J by 6 bases, with 18 bases between the two germline ends. The CDR3 has 15 residues. Germline V gene sequence: CDR1 SGDLS, CDR2 YYNGEE.

V is TRBV25-1 and J is TRBJ1-1; TRBD1 is a possible D gene (5 bases). There are 12 residues in the CDR3. Germline loops: CDR1 MGHDK, CDR2 SYGVNS. Trimming pared 6 bases from V and 8 bases from J, leaving 13 bases between. The CDR3 region is CASRTGLLEAFF. CDR3 in DNA: TGTGCCAGCAGGACGGGACTTTTGGAAGCTTTCTTT. Supplemented by reference TRBV25-1 and TRBJ1-1, the full variable domain reads EADIYQTPRYLVIGTGKKITLECSQTMGHDKMYWYQQDPGMELHLIHYSYGVNSTEKGDLSSESTVSRIRTEHFPLTLESARPSHTSQYLCASRTGLLEAFFGQGTRLTVV.

The V call is TRBV4-1, the J call TRBJ2-3, with 9 nucleotides matching TRBD2. Losses at the gene ends were 4 bases for V and 3 bases for J; bases not matched to a gene: 11. CDR1 is MGHRA and CDR2 is YSYEKL in the germline V gene. CDR3 length: 17 residues. This CDR3 is CASSPRGTSGSTDTQYF. The CDR3 DNA is TGCGCCAGCAGCCCCCGGGGCACTAGCGGGTCGACAGATACGCAGTATTTT.

The gene calls are TRBV30 and TRBJ1-2; 9 bases fit TRBD1. Trimming cost V 2 bases and J 4 bases; bases outside gene matches: 11. This CDR3 region has 16 residues. Per the germline V gene, CDR1 is GTSNPN and CDR2 is SVGIG (reference sequence). The CDR3 loop is CAWSQYNRGRSYGYTF. CDR3 coding DNA: TGTGCCTGGAGTCAATACAACAGGGGGCGCAGCTATGGCTACACCTTC.

The V and J genes are TRBV30 and TRBJ1-5; possible D gene TRBD1, 5 bases. Germline CDR1 reads GTSNPN; CDR2 reads SVGIG (reference sequence). The V end lost 1 base, the J end lost 7 bases, and 11 bases lay between the germline ends. This CDR3 region has 13 residues. CDR3 sequence (DNA): TGTGCCTGGAGTGACCAGGGAAGACAGCCCCAGCATTTT. This translates into CAWSDQGRQPQHF.